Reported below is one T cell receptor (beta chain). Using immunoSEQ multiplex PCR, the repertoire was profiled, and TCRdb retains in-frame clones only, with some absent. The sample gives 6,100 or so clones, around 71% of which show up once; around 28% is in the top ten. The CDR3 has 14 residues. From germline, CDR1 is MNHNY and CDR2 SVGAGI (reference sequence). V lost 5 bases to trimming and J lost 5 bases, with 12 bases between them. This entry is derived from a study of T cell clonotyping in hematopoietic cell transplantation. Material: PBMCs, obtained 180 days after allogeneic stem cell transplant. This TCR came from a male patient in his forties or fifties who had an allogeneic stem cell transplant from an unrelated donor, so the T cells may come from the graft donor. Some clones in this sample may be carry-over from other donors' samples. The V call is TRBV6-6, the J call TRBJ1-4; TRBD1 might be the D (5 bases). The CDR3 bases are TGTGCCAGCAGTACGACGGGGCAGAATGAAAAACTGTTTTTT. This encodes CASSTTGQNEKLFF.